Below are 31 T cell receptor beta chains sequenced from a single sample in a study of T cell changes during pregnancy in multiple sclerosis. Clones were sequenced by immunoSEQ multiplex PCR, and TCRdb holds only the in-frame ones, with some missing. The repertoire holds around 68,000 clones, 91% seen once, with 2.2% in the top ten. This specimen was peripheral blood, taken in the third trimester of pregnancy. Receptors were obtained from a female donor in good health, enrolled as a control in a pregnancy study.

The V and J genes are TRBV19 and TRBJ1-1; possible D gene TRBD1, 6 bases. V lost 8 bases, J lost 1 base, and 17 bases lay in between. The CDR3 consists of 15 residues. Germline values: CDR1 LNHDA, CDR2 SQIVND (reference sequence). CDR3 nucleotide sequence: TGTGCCAGTTTCCCCCCGGGACACCCGAACACTGAAGCTTTCTTT. Translation gives CASFPPGHPNTEAFF.

The chain employs TRBV7-8 and TRBJ1-6, with 7 bases matching TRBD1. The CDR3 has 14 residues. Trimming took 3 bases from V and 7 from J; bases not matched to a gene: 3. Germline V CDR1 and CDR2: SGHVS, FQNEAQ. The CDR3 DNA reads TGTGCCAGCAGCTTTCAGGGGGTGAATTCACCCCTCCACTTT. This gives the protein CASSFQGVNSPLHF.

This clone has more than one count but fewer than ten. This sequence joins TRBV7-2 and TRBJ1-2; TRBD1 agrees at 10 bases. Germline V gives CDR1 SGHTA, CDR2 FQGNSA. The CDR3 contains 14 residues. Germline trimming cut 5 bases from V and 6 bases from J; bases unmatched to any gene: 6. The CDR3 nucleotides are TGTGCCAGCAGCAATGGACAGGGGGTGAATGGCTACACCTTC. Its translation is CASSNGQGVNGYTF.

This clone was seen just once. This chain joins TRBV30 and TRBJ2-5, with no clear D. The CDR3 covers 13 residues. Between the trimmed V and J ends, which lost 1 base and 5 bases, there was a span of 11 bases. CDR1 GTSNPN and CDR2 SVGIG come from the germline V gene (reference sequence). The chain's CDR3 is CAWSGPARETQYF. The CDR3 DNA is TGTGCCTGGAGTGGTCCGGCCAGGGAGACCCAGTACTTC.

This clone is a singleton in its sample. The chain couples TRBV5-1 to TRBJ1-2; no clear D. CDR3 length: 13 amino acids. The germline gives CDR1 SGHRS, CDR2 YFSETQ. V was clipped by 4 bases and J by 2 bases, with 9 bases between them. The CDR3 bases are TGCGCCAGCAGCCGAGTACCCAACTATGGCTACACCTTC. Translating it yields CASSRVPNYGYTF.

V gene TRBV7-2 combines with J gene TRBJ1-2; 11 positions match TRBD1. The CDR3 spans 18 residues. V shed 1 base and J 0 bases; nucleotides not matched to a gene: 7. Germline loops: CDR1 SGHTA, CDR2 FQGNSA. For the CDR3, the DNA is TGTGCCAGCAGCTTAGGTCCGGGACAGGGGGGTACTAACTATGGCTACACCTTC. Encoded protein: CASSLGPGQGGTNYGYTF. Full variable domain (missing parts from reference TRBV7-2 and TRBJ1-2): GAGVSQSPSNKVTEKGKDVELRCDPISGHTALYWYRQSLGQGLEFLIYFQGNSAPDKSGLPSDRFSAERTGGSVSTLTIQRTQQEDSAVYLCASSLGPGQGGTNYGYTFGSGTRLTVV.

This chain connects TRBV14 to TRBJ2-7; possibly TRBD1 for D (5 bases). Trimming took off 2 bases at V and 4 bases at J, with 12 bases between the two ends. The length of the CDR3 is 14 residues. From germline, CDR1 is SGHDN and CDR2 FVKESK. For the CDR3, the DNA is TGTGCCAGCAGCCAACAGGGCGTCGCGTACGAGCAGTACTTC. Protein: CASSQQGVAYEQYF.

This chain connects TRBV19 to TRBJ1-3; D gene uncertain. The V end lost 1 base, the J end lost 0 bases, and 4 bases lay between the germline ends. The CDR3 loop spans 14 amino acids. The germline CDR1 and CDR2 sequences are LNHDA and SQIVND (reference sequence). The CDR3 nucleotides read TGTGCCAGTAGTATAGGAGGCTCTGGAAACACCATATATTTT. Its protein is CASSIGGSGNTIYF. Full variable domain (rest looked up from reference TRBV19 and TRBJ1-3): DGGITQSPKYLFRKEGQNVTLSCEQNLNHDAMYWYRQDPGQGLRLIYYSQIVNDFQKGDIAEGYSVSREKKESFPLTVTSAQKNPTAFYLCASSIGGSGNTIYFGEGSWLTVV.

This clone showed up just a few times. This chain uses TRBV12-5 with TRBJ2-5; weak D call: TRBD2 (5 bases). The CDR3 extends over 13 amino acids. Trimming shortened V by 6 bases and J by 1 base, and 9 bases separated the two germline ends. Per the germline V gene, CDR1 is LGHNT and CDR2 is FRNRAP. This CDR3 reads CASGVRGQETQYF. CDR3 coding DNA: TGTGCTAGTGGGGTCCGGGGCCAAGAGACCCAGTACTTC.

The chain links TRBV9 to TRBJ1-4; D is perhaps TRBD1 (5 bases). The germline V gene has CDR1 SGDLS and CDR2 YYNGEE. V was trimmed by 3 bases and J by 6 bases, leaving 15 bases between them. The CDR3 contains 15 residues. In DNA, the CDR3 is TGTGCCAGCAGCGCGACCGGGGGAAAGGATGAAAAACTGTTTTTT. Its protein is CASSATGGKDEKLFF.

The CDR3 sequence: CASSGRTYEQYF. In nucleotides, the CDR3 is TGTGCCAGCAGCGGACGGACTTACGAGCAGTACTTC. The chain links TRBV6-5 to TRBJ2-7, with TRBD2 as a possible D gene (5 bases). Germline V gives CDR1 MNHEY, CDR2 SVGAGI. The CDR3 runs 12 residues. V was pared by 6 bases and J by 4 bases, with 10 bases between.

V gene TRBV11-1 combines with J gene TRBJ2-5, with unresolved D. The CDR3 runs 14 residues. The germline V gene has CDR1 SGHAT and CDR2 FQDESV (reference sequence). Trimming left V 2 bases short and J 6 bases short, with 13 bases between. The CDR3 DNA follows: TGTGCCAGCAGCTTAACGGCGGTCTGGAAGACCCAGTACTTC. It translates to CASSLTAVWKTQYF.

This chain links TRBV7-8 with TRBJ1-5, with a weak D call TRBD1 (5 bases). Germline values: CDR1 SGHVS, CDR2 FQNEAQ. Trimming took 1 base from V and 3 from J, leaving 10 bases between them. This CDR3 spans 15 amino acids. CDR3 residues: CASSLVAGYNQPQHF. The CDR3, as DNA: TGTGCCAGCAGCTTAGTGGCAGGGTACAATCAGCCCCAGCATTTT.

The chain carries TRBV28 and TRBJ2-3; D is unresolved. This CDR3 has 16 residues. The germline V and J ends were trimmed by 4 bases and 0 bases, with 14 bases remaining between them. Germline CDR1 is MDHEN and CDR2 is SYDVKM. Written as DNA, the CDR3 is TGTGCCAGCAGTTCGCATAGTACCACTAGCACAGATACGCAGTATTTT. Amino acids: CASSSHSTTSTDTQYF.

V gene TRBV5-6 combines with J gene TRBJ2-5, with 9 bases lining up with TRBD2. V trimming: 1 base; J trimming: 3 bases; junction bases outside the gene matches: 4. The germline V gene has CDR1 SGHDT and CDR2 YYEEEE. This CDR3 has 15 amino acids. Written as DNA, the CDR3 is TGTGCCAGCAGCTTGAGGTCTAGCGGGGAAGAGACCCAGTACTTC. Its translation: CASSLRSSGEETQYF.

This clone was detected ten times or more. This rearrangement joins TRBV21-1 to TRBJ2-5; the tabulated D call, TRBD2, remains unverified against the DNA. TRBV21-1 is an annotated pseudogene. The CDR3 contains 18 residues. The CDR3 loop reads CASSKWRLAERSRETQYF. CDR3 in DNA: TGTGCCAGCAGCAAATGGAGACTAGCGGAAAGGAGCCGGGAGACCCAGTACTTC.

The J gene is TRBJ2-5, the V gene TRBV13, with TRBD2 matching over 8 bases. V gave up 5 bases and J gave up 3 bases; unmatched junction bases: 14. The CDR3 sequence is 17 residues long. Germline loops: CDR1 PRHDT, CDR2 FYEKMQ (reference sequence). The CDR3 DNA sequence: TGTGCCAGCAGCCCCTGGGGCGGGAGGCGGGGTGAAGAGACCCAGTACTTC. This codes for CASSPWGGRRGEETQYF.

Only a few counts were recorded for this clone. The J gene is TRBJ2-1, the V gene TRBV19; D unclear. Trimming pared 5 bases from V and 5 bases from J, leaving 13 bases between. The CDR3 spans 14 residues. From germline, CDR1 is LNHDA and CDR2 SQIVND (reference sequence). Here the CDR3 DNA reads TGTGCCAGTAGTCCCCCGAACACGAACAATGAGCAGTTCTTC. It codes for CASSPPNTNNEQFF.

This clone was seen a single time. The rearrangement joins TRBV6-5 to TRBJ1-2, with no clear D. Trimming shortened V by 2 bases and J by 8 bases, and 15 bases separated the two germline ends. Germline V gene data show CDR1 as MNHEY and CDR2 as SVGAGI. This CDR3 comprises 14 residues. CDR3 loop: CASSYPGRDRGYTF. As DNA, the CDR3 is TGTGCCAGCAGTTACCCTGGGAGGGATCGAGGCTACACCTTC.

The chain couples TRBV7-9 to TRBJ1-6; 7 nucleotides line up with TRBD1. This CDR3 comprises 15 residues. Trimming at V came to 4 bases and at J to 4 bases, leaving 4 bases not matched to a gene. In germline, CDR1 is SEHNR, CDR2 FQNEAQ (reference sequence). The CDR3 loop reads CASSSTGQYNSPLHF. The CDR3 DNA reads as TGTGCCAGCAGCTCCACGGGACAGTATAATTCACCCCTCCACTTT. Drawing the rest from reference TRBV7-9 and TRBJ1-6, the complete variable domain is DTGVSQNPRHKITKRGQNVTFRCDPISEHNRLYWYRQTLGQGPEFLTYFQNEAQLEKSRLLSDRFSAERPKGSFSTLEIQRTEQGDSAMYLCASSSTGQYNSPLHFGNGTRLTVT.

As DNA, the CDR3 is TGCGCCAGCAGCCACTGGACTAGTAAGGTGAATGAGCAGTTCTTC. It encodes CASSHWTSKVNEQFF. The chain is built from TRBV4-1 and TRBJ2-1, with TRBD2 matching 7 bases. The CDR3 is 15 residues long. CDR1 and CDR2 (germline): MGHRA, YSYEKL. After removal of 3 bases from V and 7 bases from J, the junction contained 9 bases not matched to a gene.

V usage is TRBV28 and J usage is TRBJ1-1; 8 bases are a match to TRBD1. This CDR3 region has 15 residues. Unmatched junction bases numbered 4, after V lost 3 bases and J lost 1 base. CDR1 MDHEN and CDR2 SYDVKM come from the germline V gene. CDR3 sequence: CASSFRGTGNTEAFF. The CDR3 bases are TGTGCCAGCAGTTTCCGTGGGACAGGGAACACTGAAGCTTTCTTT. Full variable domain (outside the CDR3, taken from reference TRBV28 and TRBJ1-1): DVKVTQSSRYLVKRTGEKVFLECVQDMDHENMFWYRQDPGLGLRLIYFSYDVKMKEKGDIPEGYSVSREKKERFSLILESASTNQTSMYLCASSFRGTGNTEAFFGQGTRLTVV.

J is TRBJ2-5 and V is TRBV4-2; 7 positions match TRBD2. This CDR3 spans 14 amino acids. Germline-derived CDR1 and CDR2 are LGHNA and YNFKEQ. V lost 0 bases to trimming and J lost 5 bases; unmatched junction nucleotides: 3. CDR3 sequence reads: CASSQEARGETQYF. In DNA form, the CDR3 reads TGTGCCAGCAGCCAAGAGGCGCGGGGGGAGACCCAGTACTTC.

The rearrangement joins TRBV6-5 to TRBJ2-7; 10 positions match TRBD2. This CDR3 is built from 15 residues. Per the germline V gene, CDR1 is MNHEY and CDR2 is SVGAGI. The V segment lost 2 bases and the J segment 4 bases; nucleotides outside the gene matches: 5. The DNA of the CDR3 is TGTGCCAGCAGTTACACAAAACTAGCGGGATACGAGCAGTACTTC. This encodes CASSYTKLAGYEQYF.

This chain connects TRBV6-1 to TRBJ2-5; 9 bases agree with TRBD2. Germline V gene data show CDR1 as MNHNS and CDR2 as SASEGT. V lost 3 bases to trimming and J lost 7 bases; unmatched junction nucleotides: 18. CDR3 length: 18 residues. The CDR3 DNA is TGTGCCAGCAGTGATCCCCCGGGATCAGCGGGGGGATCTGTGACCCAGTACTTC. Protein: CASSDPPGSAGGSVTQYF.

The chain uses TRBV5-1 and TRBJ2-1; D remains ambiguous. The CDR3 has 13 amino acids. V lost 2 bases, J lost 4 bases, and 7 bases lay in between. CDR1 and CDR2 (germline): SGHRS, YFSETQ. The CDR3 nucleotides are TGCGCCAGCAGCTTCGGTCGGTACAATGAGCAGTTCTTC. It specifies CASSFGRYNEQFF.

V and J are TRBV25-1 and TRBJ1-5; no clear D gene. Germline values: CDR1 MGHDK, CDR2 SYGVNS. Trimming stripped 3 bases from V and 5 bases from J, with 8 bases between. The length of the CDR3 is 13 residues. The CDR3 DNA reads as TGTGCCAGCAGTGACGGGTTCCATCAGCCCCAGCATTTT. Translation gives CASSDGFHQPQHF.

The chain carries TRBV11-2 and TRBJ1-1; D is undetermined. This CDR3 comprises 14 residues. V was trimmed by 5 bases and J by 1 base, leaving 11 bases between them. Germline V CDR1 and CDR2: SGHAT, FQNNGV. CDR3 residues: CASSTQVKNTEAFF. The CDR3 region has the DNA TGTGCCAGCAGCACCCAGGTCAAGAACACTGAAGCTTTCTTT.

This chain connects TRBV11-2 to TRBJ2-7; 10 bases line up with TRBD1. From germline, CDR1 is SGHAT and CDR2 FQNNGV. V lost 3 bases to trimming and J lost 3 bases; unmatched junction nucleotides: 14. This CDR3 spans 18 amino acids. This chain's CDR3 is CASSLWSPGQGRNYEQYF. CDR3 bases: TGTGCCAGCAGCTTGTGGTCCCCGGGACAGGGGAGGAACTACGAGCAGTACTTC.

In nucleotides, the CDR3 is TGTGCCAGCAGCCCTAGCGGGGGGTCCTACGAGCAGTACTTC. Residues: CASSPSGGSYEQYF. The chain is built from TRBV5-8 and TRBJ2-7; 11 bases line up with TRBD2. CDR1 SGHTS and CDR2 YDEGEE come from the germline V gene. Losses at the gene ends were 4 bases for V and 1 base for J; bases not matched to a gene: 1. There are 14 residues in the CDR3.

The chain couples TRBV25-1 to TRBJ2-7; 8 nucleotides line up with TRBD1. CDR3 size: 15 residues. Trimming took 2 bases from V and 7 from J; bases not matched to a gene: 10. Germline CDR1 is MGHDK and CDR2 is SYGVNS. The CDR3 DNA reads TGTGCCAGCAGTGAACGTTCCGGGACAGGTGTTGAGCAGTACTTC. It is translated as CASSERSGTGVEQYF.